This TCR beta chain was documented in a study of T cells of healthy individuals. The CDR3 contains 15 residues. The germline V gene has CDR1 SSHAT and CDR2 FNYEAQ (reference sequence). This clonotype showed up just a few times. At one end the junction does not follow the germline gene, possibly because of a read error. TCRdb ran MiXCR on the 5' RACE reads and lists one entry per CDR3 protein. Of about 100,000 distinct CDR3 sequences listed, under 20% are singletons. This chain joins TRBV7-7 and TRBJ2-1, with a possible D match to TRBD1 (5 bases). This sequence originates from a human donor in good health. Here the CDR3 reads CASSLQQAPLNEQFF. CDR3 DNA: TGTGCTAGCAGCTTACAACAGGCCCCTCTCAATGAGCAGTTCTTC.